A single sample is the source of the 24 T cell receptor beta chains below, sequenced in a study of T cell responses to AZD1222 COVID-19 vaccine listed by TCRdb under 2021. Read against the paper, the sample's time point label means: about 28 days (+/-7) after the second vaccine dose. The library was built by means of the immunoSEQ multiplex PCR assay. TCRdb limited this immuneACCESS table to in-frame rearrangements with V and J called. A share of clones is missing; checked studies link under half to unresolved V genes, and the rest is unexplained. Within this sample are 90,000 to 110,000 clones, with approximately 92% of them counted one time only. In total, the top ten clones hold over 35% of the sample. This specimen was peripheral blood, taken 28 days after the second AZD1222 dose. These receptors were taken from an adult who received the AZD1222 COVID-19 vaccine.

This clone has only one observation. The CDR3 loop reads CASSLSNTEAFF. CDR3 DNA sequence: TGCGCCAGCAGCTTGTCCAACACTGAAGCTTTCTTT. The chain couples TRBV5-1 to TRBJ1-1; D is undetermined. The CDR3 is 12 amino acids. Germline assignment: CDR1 SGHRS and CDR2 YFSETQ. The ends were cut back, 1 base at V and 2 bases at J, with 3 bases in the middle.

This chain uses TRBV5-1 with TRBJ1-2, with 8 bases that match TRBD1. Germline V lookup: CDR1 SGHRS, CDR2 YFSETQ. The ends lost 6 bases at V and 4 bases at J; junction bases unmatched: 14. The CDR3 covers 16 residues. This chain's CDR3 is CASKTGTGGSGYGYTF. In nucleotides, the CDR3 is TGCGCCAGCAAGACCGGTACAGGGGGGAGCGGCTATGGCTACACCTTC.

The rearrangement joins TRBV7-8 to TRBJ2-1; 7 bases line up with TRBD1. This CDR3 contains 16 residues. Germline values: CDR1 SGHVS, CDR2 FQNEAQ. V lost 5 bases and J lost 0; bases outside the gene matches: 7. In nucleotides, the CDR3 is TGTGCCAGCAGCGGGGAACAGGGGAGCTCCTACAATGAGCAGTTCTTC. This encodes CASSGEQGSSYNEQFF.

Only one count was recorded for this clone. The chain couples TRBV6-4 to TRBJ1-5; D unresolved. CDR1 and CDR2 from the germline V gene are MRHNA and SNTAGT. CDR3 length: 13 residues. V was cut by 4 bases and J by 2 bases, with 6 bases left in between. CDR3 region: CASSVDGNQPQHF. DNA of the CDR3: TGTGCCAGCAGTGTGGATGGCAATCAGCCCCAGCATTTT.

The CDR3 protein is CASSVATGQFEQYF. Written as DNA, the CDR3 is TGTGCCAGCAGCGTAGCTACTGGGCAGTTCGAGCAGTACTTC. The chain employs TRBV9 and TRBJ2-7; no definite D call. This CDR3 comprises 14 residues. Germline CDR1 and CDR2: SGDLS and YYNGEE. V gave up 0 bases and J gave up 6 bases, with 13 bases separating them. The complete variable domain, with remaining parts taken from reference TRBV9 and TRBJ2-7, reads DSGVTQTPKHLITATGQRVTLRCSPRSGDLSVYWYQQSLDQGLQFLIQYYNGEERAKGNILERFSAQQFPDLHSELNLSSLELGDSALYFCASSVATGQFEQYFGPGTRLTVT.

This clone is a singleton in its sample. The chain is built from TRBV7-2 and TRBJ2-1; D is perhaps TRBD1 or TRBD2 (5 bases each). The length of the CDR3 is 15 residues. Trimming left V 5 bases short and J 10 bases short, with 21 bases between. Per the germline V gene, CDR1 is SGHTA and CDR2 is FQGNSA. CDR3 nucleotides: TGTGCCAGCAGCCTCGGCCGGGTACGGGACCCGGAGCAGTTCTTC. Protein: CASSLGRVRDPEQFF.

The genes are TRBV7-9 and TRBJ1-2; 10 bases match TRBD1. The CDR3 has 15 residues. Looked up from germline, CDR1 is SEHNR and CDR2 is FQNEAQ (reference sequence). J was trimmed by 2 bases and V by 5 bases; bases with no gene match: 5. In DNA, the CDR3 is TGTGCCAGCAGCATACCGGGACAGGGGAACTATGGCTACACCTTC. This translates into CASSIPGQGNYGYTF. Supplemented by reference TRBV7-9 and TRBJ1-2, the full variable domain reads DTGVSQNPRHKITKRGQNVTFRCDPISEHNRLYWYRQTLGQGPEFLTYFQNEAQLEKSRLLSDRFSAERPKGSFSTLEIQRTEQGDSAMYLCASSIPGQGNYGYTFGSGTRLTVV.

V and J are TRBV24-1 and TRBJ2-3; no reliable D call. Trimming pared 1 base from V and 1 base from J, leaving 2 bases between. The CDR3 is 13 amino acids. Per the germline V gene, CDR1 is KGHDR and CDR2 is SFDVKD. DNA of the CDR3: TGTGCCACCAGTGATTTCGGCACAGATACGCAGTATTTT. As protein: CATSDFGTDTQYF.

The chain couples TRBV3-1 (or the pseudogene TRBV3-2) to TRBJ2-7; 7 bases fit TRBD1. V lost 1 base, J lost 1 base, and 1 base stayed unmatched. This CDR3 has 14 residues. Per germline, CDR1 LGHDT and CDR2 YNNKEL (reference sequence). DNA for the CDR3: TGTGCCAGCAGCCAAGGGGGACAGTCCTACGAGCAGTACTTC. Translation: CASSQGGQSYEQYF.

This chain uses TRBV3-1 (or the pseudogene TRBV3-2) with TRBJ2-7, with 9 bases fitting TRBD1. V lost 6 bases, J lost 3 bases, and 9 bases stayed unmatched. CDR1 LGHDT and CDR2 YNNKEL come from the germline V gene (reference sequence). This CDR3 is 15 amino acids long. The CDR3 region is CASSPTPTGGYEQYF. The CDR3 bases are TGTGCCAGCAGTCCTACTCCGACAGGGGGCTACGAGCAGTACTTC.

The chain joins TRBV5-1 to TRBJ2-7; 7 nucleotides line up with TRBD1. V was pared by 7 bases and J by 3 bases, with 7 bases of the junction left unmatched. Per the germline V gene, CDR1 is SGHRS and CDR2 is YFSETQ. The CDR3 runs to 13 residues. DNA for the CDR3: TGCGCCAGCGGAGAACAGGGGAGCTACGAGCAGTACTTC. Protein product: CASGEQGSYEQYF.

V is TRBV18 and J is TRBJ2-2; the D is unclear. The CDR3 loop spans 16 amino acids. Germline CDR1 is KGHSH and CDR2 is LQKENI. V lost 6 bases and J 0 bases, leaving 14 bases between the germline ends. CDR3 nucleotide sequence: TGTGCCAGCTCGCAAAGCGTACCCTCGAACACCGGGGAGCTGTTTTTT. Translating it yields CASSQSVPSNTGELFF.

In its sample, this clone was seen a few times. The chain has TRBV28 and TRBJ1-1; D ambiguous. The V gene's germline CDR1 is MDHEN and CDR2 SYDVKM. Trimming removed 6 bases at V and 0 bases at J, with 11 bases between. This CDR3 has 14 amino acids. The CDR3 DNA is TGTGCCAGCAGCCCCATCCCTATGAACACTGAAGCTTTCTTT. It is translated as CASSPIPMNTEAFF. Supplemented by reference TRBV28 and TRBJ1-1, the full variable domain reads DVKVTQSSRYLVKRTGEKVFLECVQDMDHENMFWYRQDPGLGLRLIYFSYDVKMKEKGDIPEGYSVSREKKERFSLILESASTNQTSMYLCASSPIPMNTEAFFGQGTRLTVV.

This chain's CDR3 is CATAWQSTSYNEQFF. Written as DNA, the CDR3 is TGTGCCACGGCTTGGCAGAGTACCTCCTACAATGAGCAGTTCTTC. The gene calls are TRBV10-3 and TRBJ2-1; unclear D gene. The germline V and J ends were trimmed by 10 bases and 0 bases, with 16 bases remaining between them. The CDR3 covers 15 residues. Germline V gives CDR1 ENHRY, CDR2 SYGVKD.

The rearrangement uses TRBV7-3 and TRBJ2-5; possible D gene TRBD2, 6 bases. This CDR3 contains 13 residues. Germline V gene lookup returns CDR1 SGHTA and CDR2 FQGTGA. The V gene lost 4 bases and the J gene lost 5 bases, with 11 bases spanning the gap. CDR3 bases: TGTGCCAGCAGCTCCTCGGCGGGGGAGACCCAGTACTTC. This encodes CASSSSAGETQYF.

The V and J genes are TRBV12-5 and TRBJ1-1; the D gene is possibly TRBD1 (6 bases). The V and J ends lost 7 bases and 0 bases respectively, with 12 bases between them. The CDR3 sequence is 14 residues long. Looked up from germline, CDR1 is LGHNT and CDR2 is FRNRAP. The CDR3 DNA reads TGTGCTAGTGCTAAAGGGGGGATGAACACTGAAGCTTTCTTT. Residues: CASAKGGMNTEAFF.

The chain couples TRBV5-6 to TRBJ2-3; D not certain. V was shortened by 5 bases and J by 7 bases, with 14 bases between the two germline ends. CDR1 and CDR2 from the germline V gene are SGHDT and YYEEEE. This CDR3 contains 13 residues. The CDR3 loop is CASSSSVGYTQYF. The CDR3 nucleotides are TGTGCCAGCAGTTCCTCCGTGGGGTATACGCAGTATTTT. Full variable domain (remainder filled in from reference TRBV5-6 and TRBJ2-3): DAGVTQSPTHLIKTRGQQVTLRCSPKSGHDTVSWYQQALGQGPQFIFQYYEEEERQRGNFPDRFSGHQFPNYSSELNVNALLLGDSALYLCASSSSVGYTQYFGPGTRLTVL.

For this clone: Other DNA sequences of this sample code for an identical CDR3. The rearrangement joins TRBV24-1 to TRBJ2-1; 8 bases map to TRBD2. CDR1 KGHDR and CDR2 SFDVKD come from the germline V gene. The CDR3 is 16 amino acids. After removal of 1 base from V and 0 bases from J, the junction contained 1 base not matched to a gene. CDR3 in DNA: TGTGCCACCAGTGATTTAAGCGGGAGCTCCTACAATGAGCAGTTCTTC. Translation: CATSDLSGSSYNEQFF.

The J gene is TRBJ2-1, the V gene TRBV19; TRBD2 matches 15 bases. This CDR3 spans 18 amino acids. Germline V CDR1 and CDR2: LNHDA, SQIVND (reference sequence). V was pared by 3 bases and J by 9 bases, with 12 bases of the junction left unmatched. As DNA, the CDR3 is TGTGCCAGTAGTATCGGGACTAGCGGGAGGATCCCGGTTGCTGAGCAGTTCTTC. It translates to CASSIGTSGRIPVAEQFF.

The rearrangement joins TRBV28 to TRBJ2-1, with TRBD2 matching over 13 bases. Losses at the gene ends were 3 bases for V and 8 bases for J; bases not matched to a gene: 10. The germline gives CDR1 MDHEN, CDR2 SYDVKM. The CDR3 totals 17 residues. In DNA, the CDR3 is TGTGCCAGCAGTTTGGGTACAGGGACTAGCGGGATCGATGAGCAGTTCTTC. It codes for CASSLGTGTSGIDEQFF.

V usage is TRBV19 and J usage is TRBJ2-2; D ambiguous. Germline V lookup: CDR1 LNHDA, CDR2 SQIVND (reference sequence). The germline V and J ends were trimmed by 11 bases and 7 bases, with 11 bases remaining between them. The CDR3 has 11 residues. CDR3 nucleotide sequence: TGTGCCTCCCAGTCGTTCGGGGAGCTGTTTTTT. Residues: CASQSFGELFF.

The genes are TRBV9 and TRBJ2-7; no definite D call. Trimming took 0 bases from V and 3 from J, leaving 16 bases between them. CDR3 length: 16 residues. Germline assignment: CDR1 SGDLS and CDR2 YYNGEE. CDR3 loop: CASSVEPGVYYYEQYF. CDR3 sequence (DNA): TGTGCCAGCAGCGTAGAACCCGGAGTCTATTACTACGAGCAGTACTTC.

The chain links TRBV6-5 to TRBJ2-1, with TRBD2 matching 7 bases. CDR1 is MNHEY, CDR2 SVGAGI, per germline. This CDR3 is built from 13 residues. J lost 10 bases, V lost 3 bases, and 6 bases had no gene match. The CDR3, as DNA: TGTGCCAGCAGTTATAGTAGGGACTACGAGCAGTTCTTC. Protein sequence: CASSYSRDYEQFF.

V is TRBV12-1 and J is TRBJ2-3. TRBV12-1 counts as a pseudogene. This CDR3 spans 18 amino acids. CDR3 DNA sequence: TGTGCCAGCAGCTTTGACCGCTGGACCGGGCGGCAAACAGATACGCAGTATTTT. It is translated as CASSFDRWTGRQTDTQYF.